This TCR beta chain was sequenced during a study of tumor and adjacent non-tumor tissue in lung cancer. This CDR3 region has 14 residues. This clonotype occurred once. A modified ARM-PCR protocol with three rounds of nested PCR amplified TCRbeta. MiXCR was run by TCRdb on the multiplex PCR reads, yielding one entry per CDR3 protein. The table includes more than 95,000 distinct CDR3 sequences, about 66% detected once. No cell sorting was done before RNA was extracted from the tissue. Sequencing input: lung tumor tissue. The V and J genes are TRBV12-3 or TRBV12-4 and TRBJ2-4; TRBD1 matches at 8 bases. The receptor was isolated from a man aged 25-45 years with non-small cell lung cancer. The CDR3 DNA reads as TGTGATAGCAGCCCTGGACAGGGCGAAAACATTCAGTACTTC. Residues: CDSSPGQGENIQYF.